Listed below are T cell receptor beta chains from one sample, sequenced in a study of T-cell memory formation after mild COVID-19. MiXCR, applied by TCRdb to the 5' RACE reads, yields one record per CDR3 protein. The top ten clones hold over 9.5% of a sample with a few hundred thousand distinct CDR3 sequences, around 30% of them seen once. The sequencing sample was made of PBMCs or a T cell subset sorted from them (not recorded which). These receptor sequences come from an adult woman who had mild COVID-19 (a few samples of this study predate the infection). Cell type and time point are not known. Each CDR3 is given with its conserved first and last residue. The order of the fields is V gene, D gene, clone size, J gene, CDR3 protein, CDR3 DNA. The D gene is left open where the match is weak. Expanded clones get a size class; other rows say once, few or many, or leave the size out.

TRBV7-8	TRBD1	NA	TRBJ1-1	CASSTDRGSGGTEAFF	TGTGCCAGCAGCACCGACAGGGGGAGTGGTGGTACTGAAGCTTTCTTT
TRBV29-1	TRBD2	NA	TRBJ2-7	CSATLAGGPYEQYF	TGCAGCGCCACTCTAGCGGGGGGTCCCTACGAGCAGTACTTC
TRBV21-1	NA	NA	TRBJ2-5	CASNETTPQETQYF	TGTGCCAGCAACGAGACAACCCCGCAAGAGACCCAGTACTTC
TRBV20-1	NA	NA	TRBJ1-5	CSARDHDGEGQPQHF	TGCAGTGCTAGAGATCATGACGGGGAAGGTCAGCCCCAGCATTTT
TRBV12-3/TRBV12-4	NA	NA	TRBJ2-3	CASSLEGRVADTQYF	TGTGCCAGCAGTTTAGAGGGCAGGGTGGCAGATACGCAGTATTTT
TRBV2	NA	NA	TRBJ2-2	CASSFVPGELFF	TGTGCCAGCAGTTTTGTCCCCGGGGAGCTGTTTTTT
TRBV29-1	NA	once	TRBJ1-5	CSVSGDGDQPQHF	TGCAGCGTTAGCGGGGATGGCGATCAGCCCCAGCATTTT
TRBV11-3	NA	few	TRBJ1-2	CASSSHQGVYGYTF	TGTGCCAGCAGCTCGCATCAGGGAGTCTATGGCTACACCTTC
TRBV5-1	TRBD2	NA	TRBJ2-3	CASGLAARKDTQYF	TGCGCCAGCGGACTAGCGGCCCGCAAGGATACGCAGTATTTT
TRBV9	TRBD1	NA	TRBJ1-6	CASSVLPGQGNSPLHF	TGTGCCAGCAGCGTACTTCCGGGACAGGGCAATTCACCCCTCCACTTT
TRBV6-5	NA	NA	TRBJ2-7	CASSYRSAYEQYF	TGTGCCAGCAGTTATCGATCCGCCTACGAGCAGTACTTC
TRBV6-5	NA	few	TRBJ2-3	CASSYQAGGSDTQYF	TGTGCCAGCAGTTACCAAGCAGGGGGGTCGGATACGCAGTATTTT
TRBV7-2	NA	few	TRBJ2-7	CAKLDGGTYEQYF	TGTGCTAAACTCGACGGGGGTACCTACGAGCAGTACTTC
TRBV5-5	TRBD1	NA	TRBJ2-7	CASSLRSSQGIFYEQYF	TGTGCCAGCAGCCTGAGGTCGTCACAGGGGATTTTCTACGAGCAGTACTTC
TRBV7-9	TRBD1	few	TRBJ2-7	CASSLEPGQGVYEQYF	TGTGCCAGCAGCTTAGAACCGGGACAGGGGGTTTACGAGCAGTACTTC
TRBV11-3	NA	few	TRBJ1-1	CASSLTRGGTEAFF	TGTGCCAGCAGCCTCACTCGTGGGGGCACTGAAGCTTTCTTT
TRBV27	NA	few	TRBJ2-1	CASSSGTLNEQFF	TGTGCCAGCAGTTCCGGGACCCTCAATGAGCAGTTCTTC
TRBV3-1	TRBD2	many	TRBJ2-4	CASSPGVWGGVAKNIQYF	TGTGCCAGCAGCCCCGGCGTGTGGGGGGGGGTAGCCAAAAACATTCAGTACTTC
TRBV30	NA	NA	TRBJ1-5	CAWSLGADNQPQHF	TGTGCCTGGAGCCTGGGGGCGGATAATCAGCCCCAGCATTTT
TRBV7-7	TRBD2	once	TRBJ2-7	CASSLGGLASTQYF	TGTGCTAGCAGCTTGGGCGGACTAGCATCCACGCAGTACTTC
TRBV25-1	NA	NA	TRBJ2-7	CASSKTRDKLFYEQYF	TGTGCCAGCAGCAAGACCCGGGACAAGCTATTCTACGAGCAGTACTTC
TRBV7-2	TRBD2	NA	TRBJ2-3	CASSLAPSGSGADTQYF	TGTGCCAGCAGCTTAGCGCCTAGCGGGAGCGGAGCAGATACGCAGTATTTT
TRBV19	NA	few	TRBJ2-7	CASSLGHHYEQYF	TGTGCCAGTAGTTTAGGACACCACTACGAGCAGTACTTC
TRBV14	TRBD1	NA	TRBJ1-5	CASSRAGGGNQPQHF	TGTGCCAGCAGCCGGGCAGGGGGAGGCAATCAGCCCCAGCATTTT
TRBV7-3	NA	NA	TRBJ1-2	CASSFTGGQDGYTF	TGTGCCAGCAGCTTTACAGGTGGGCAGGATGGCTACACCTTC
TRBV25-1	NA	few	TRBJ1-2	CASSAGARGYTF	TGTGCCAGCAGTGCCGGGGCAAGAGGCTACACCTTC
TRBV30	TRBD1	few	TRBJ1-1	CAWSVWGGDRGRTEAFF	TGTGCCTGGAGTGTATGGGGGGGAGACAGGGGGCGGACTGAAGCTTTCTTT
TRBV23-1	NA	many	TRBJ2-1	CASSQYGTEMDNEQFF	TGCGCCAGCAGTCAATACGGGACCGAAATGGACAATGAGCAGTTCTTC
TRBV4-2	NA	once	TRBJ2-5	CASSQSGETQYF	TGTGCCAGCAGCCAAAGCGGAGAGACCCAGTACTTC
TRBV20-1	NA	once	TRBJ1-1	CSARDSGVNTEAFF	TGCAGTGCTAGAGATTCCGGGGTGAACACTGAAGCTTTCTTT
TRBV4-1	NA	few	TRBJ1-2	CASSQGALGDYGYTF	TGCGCCAGCAGCCAAGGAGCCCTTGGGGACTATGGCTACACCTTC
TRBV7-6	NA	NA	TRBJ2-7	CASSLSGTEVGEQYF	TGTGCCAGCAGCTTATCGGGGACCGAGGTTGGCGAGCAGTACTTC